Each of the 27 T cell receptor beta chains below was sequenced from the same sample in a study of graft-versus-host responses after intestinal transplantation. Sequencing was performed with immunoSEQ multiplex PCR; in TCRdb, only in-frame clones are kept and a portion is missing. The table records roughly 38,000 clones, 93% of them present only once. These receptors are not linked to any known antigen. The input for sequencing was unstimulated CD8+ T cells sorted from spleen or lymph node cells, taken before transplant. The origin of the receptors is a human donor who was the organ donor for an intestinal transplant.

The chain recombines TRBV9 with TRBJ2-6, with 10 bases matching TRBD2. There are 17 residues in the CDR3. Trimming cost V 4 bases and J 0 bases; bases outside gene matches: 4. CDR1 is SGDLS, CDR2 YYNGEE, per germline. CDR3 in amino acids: CASSTSGNPSGANVLTF. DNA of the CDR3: TGTGCCAGCAGCACTAGCGGGAACCCCTCTGGGGCCAACGTCCTGACTTTC.

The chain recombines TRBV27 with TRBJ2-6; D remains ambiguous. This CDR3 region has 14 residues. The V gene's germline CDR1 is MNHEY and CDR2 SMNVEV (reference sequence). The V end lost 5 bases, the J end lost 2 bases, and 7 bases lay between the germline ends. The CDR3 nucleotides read TGTGCCAGCAGTGTGTCTGCTGGGGCCAACGTCCTGACTTTC. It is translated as CASSVSAGANVLTF.

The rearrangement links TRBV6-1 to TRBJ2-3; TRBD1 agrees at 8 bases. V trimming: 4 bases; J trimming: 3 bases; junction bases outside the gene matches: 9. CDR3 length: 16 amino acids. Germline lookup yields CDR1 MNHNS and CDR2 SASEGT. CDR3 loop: CASSAWTGRRTDTQYF. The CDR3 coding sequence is TGTGCCAGCAGTGCATGGACAGGGCGAAGGACAGATACGCAGTATTTT.

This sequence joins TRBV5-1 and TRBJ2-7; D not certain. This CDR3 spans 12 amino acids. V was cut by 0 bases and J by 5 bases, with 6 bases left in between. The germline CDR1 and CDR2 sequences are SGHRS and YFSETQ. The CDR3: CASSLAWDEQYF. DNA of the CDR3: TGCGCCAGCAGCTTGGCCTGGGACGAGCAGTACTTC.

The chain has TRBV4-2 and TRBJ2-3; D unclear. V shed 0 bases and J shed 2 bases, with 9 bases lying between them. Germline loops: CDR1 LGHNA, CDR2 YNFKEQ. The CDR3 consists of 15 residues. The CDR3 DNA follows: TGTGCCAGCAGCCAAGACTTCTTAGACACAGATACGCAGTATTTT. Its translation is CASSQDFLDTDTQYF.

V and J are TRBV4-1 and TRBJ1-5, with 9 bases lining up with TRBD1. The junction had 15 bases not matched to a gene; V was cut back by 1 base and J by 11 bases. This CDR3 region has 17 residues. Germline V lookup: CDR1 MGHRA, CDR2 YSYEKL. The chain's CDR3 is CASSQAGQGTSLRAQHF. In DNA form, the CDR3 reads TGCGCCAGCAGCCAAGCGGGACAGGGTACAAGCCTTAGGGCCCAGCATTTT.

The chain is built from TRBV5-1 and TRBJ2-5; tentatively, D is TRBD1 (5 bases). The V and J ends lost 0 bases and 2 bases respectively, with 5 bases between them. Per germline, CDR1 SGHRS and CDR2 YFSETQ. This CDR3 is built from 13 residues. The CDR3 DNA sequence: TGCGCCAGCAGCTTGGGGACACAAGAGACCCAGTACTTC. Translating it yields CASSLGTQETQYF.

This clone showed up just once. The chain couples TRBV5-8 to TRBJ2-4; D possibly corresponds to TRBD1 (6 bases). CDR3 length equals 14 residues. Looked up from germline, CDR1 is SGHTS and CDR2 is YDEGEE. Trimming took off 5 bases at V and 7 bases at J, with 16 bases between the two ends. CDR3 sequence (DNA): TGTGCCAGCAGGGACCCTAGTAGGGGGAACATTCAGTACTTC. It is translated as CASRDPSRGNIQYF.

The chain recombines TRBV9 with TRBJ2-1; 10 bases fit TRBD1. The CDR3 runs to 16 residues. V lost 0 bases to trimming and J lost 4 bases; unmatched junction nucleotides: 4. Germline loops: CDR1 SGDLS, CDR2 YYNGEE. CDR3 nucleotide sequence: TGTGCCAGCAGCGTAGCCGGGACAGGGGCTTACAATGAGCAGTTCTTC. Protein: CASSVAGTGAYNEQFF.

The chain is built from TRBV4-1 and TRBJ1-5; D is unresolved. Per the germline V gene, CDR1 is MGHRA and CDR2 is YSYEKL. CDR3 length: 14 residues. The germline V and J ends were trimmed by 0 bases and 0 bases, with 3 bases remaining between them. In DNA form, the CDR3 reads TGCGCCAGCAGCCAAGAGGATAGCAATCAGCCCCAGCATTTT. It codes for CASSQEDSNQPQHF.

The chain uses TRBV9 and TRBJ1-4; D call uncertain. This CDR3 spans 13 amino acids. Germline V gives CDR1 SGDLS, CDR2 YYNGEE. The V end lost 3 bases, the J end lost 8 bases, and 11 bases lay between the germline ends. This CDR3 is CASSEGLGEKLFF. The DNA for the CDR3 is TGTGCCAGCAGCGAGGGCCTGGGGGAAAAACTGTTTTTT.

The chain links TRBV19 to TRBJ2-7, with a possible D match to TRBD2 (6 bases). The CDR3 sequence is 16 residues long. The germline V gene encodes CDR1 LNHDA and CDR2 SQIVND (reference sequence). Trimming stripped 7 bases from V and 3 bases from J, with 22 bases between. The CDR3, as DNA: TGTGCCAGTACCCGACGAGCAAGACTAGAGAGCTACGAGCAGTACTTC. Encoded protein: CASTRRARLESYEQYF.

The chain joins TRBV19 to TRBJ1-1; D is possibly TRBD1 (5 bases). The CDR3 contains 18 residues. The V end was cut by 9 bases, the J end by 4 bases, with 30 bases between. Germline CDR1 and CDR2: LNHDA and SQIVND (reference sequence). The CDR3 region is CASKYGGGAGTLVTEAFF. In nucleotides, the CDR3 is TGTGCCAGCAAATATGGGGGAGGGGCAGGGACCCTCGTCACTGAAGCTTTCTTT.

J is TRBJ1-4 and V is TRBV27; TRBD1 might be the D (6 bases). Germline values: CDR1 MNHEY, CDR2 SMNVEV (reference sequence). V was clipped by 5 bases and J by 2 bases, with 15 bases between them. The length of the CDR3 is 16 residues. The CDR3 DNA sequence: TGTGCCAGCAGTCCTGCTACAGGGCCGACTAATGAAAAACTGTTTTTT. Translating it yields CASSPATGPTNEKLFF.

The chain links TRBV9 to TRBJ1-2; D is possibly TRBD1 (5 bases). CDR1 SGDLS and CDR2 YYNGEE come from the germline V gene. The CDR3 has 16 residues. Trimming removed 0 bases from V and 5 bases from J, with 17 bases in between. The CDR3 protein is CASSVARTVPGYGYTF. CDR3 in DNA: TGTGCCAGCAGCGTAGCTCGCACAGTCCCAGGGTATGGCTACACCTTC.

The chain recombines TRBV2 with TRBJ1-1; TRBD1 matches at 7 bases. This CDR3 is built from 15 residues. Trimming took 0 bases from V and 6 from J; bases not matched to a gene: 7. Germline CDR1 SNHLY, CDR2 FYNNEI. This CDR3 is CASSEARGQGAEAFF. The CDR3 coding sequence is TGTGCCAGCAGTGAAGCTCGGGGGCAGGGGGCTGAAGCTTTCTTT. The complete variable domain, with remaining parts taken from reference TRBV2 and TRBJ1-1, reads EPEVTQTPSHQVTQMGQEVILRCVPISNHLYFYWYRQILGQKVEFLVSFYNNEISEKSEIFDDQFSVERPDGSNFTLKIRSTKLEDSAMYFCASSEARGQGAEAFFGQGTRLTVV.

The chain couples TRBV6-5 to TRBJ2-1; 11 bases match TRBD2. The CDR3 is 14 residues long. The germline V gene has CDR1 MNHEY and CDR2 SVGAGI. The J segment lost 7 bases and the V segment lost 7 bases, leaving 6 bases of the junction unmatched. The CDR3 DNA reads TGTGCCAGCAAACCGACTAGCGGGATGAATGAGCAGTTCTTC. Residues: CASKPTSGMNEQFF.

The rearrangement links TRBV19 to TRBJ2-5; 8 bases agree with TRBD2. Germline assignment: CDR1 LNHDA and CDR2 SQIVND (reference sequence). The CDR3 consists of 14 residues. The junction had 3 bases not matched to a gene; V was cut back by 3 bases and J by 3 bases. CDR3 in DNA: TGTGCCAGTAGTATCGGAGCGGGGGAAGAGACCCAGTACTTC. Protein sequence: CASSIGAGEETQYF.

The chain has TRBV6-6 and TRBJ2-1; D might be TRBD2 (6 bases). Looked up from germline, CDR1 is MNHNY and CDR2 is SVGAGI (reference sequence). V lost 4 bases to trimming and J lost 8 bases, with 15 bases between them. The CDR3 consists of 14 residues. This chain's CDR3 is CASSLDRELHEQFF. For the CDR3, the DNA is TGTGCCAGCAGTTTAGATCGGGAGTTACATGAGCAGTTCTTC.

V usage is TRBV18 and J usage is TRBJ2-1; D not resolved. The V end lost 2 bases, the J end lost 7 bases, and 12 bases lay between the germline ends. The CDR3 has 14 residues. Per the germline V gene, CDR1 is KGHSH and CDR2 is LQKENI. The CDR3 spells CASSPRYVGNEQFF. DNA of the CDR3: TGTGCCAGCTCACCAAGGTACGTTGGGAATGAGCAGTTCTTC.

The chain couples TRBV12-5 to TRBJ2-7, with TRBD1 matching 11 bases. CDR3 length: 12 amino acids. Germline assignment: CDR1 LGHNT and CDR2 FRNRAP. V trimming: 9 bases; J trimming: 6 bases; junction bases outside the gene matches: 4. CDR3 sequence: CASAGTGGEQYF. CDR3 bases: TGTGCTAGCGCTGGGACAGGGGGCGAGCAGTACTTC.

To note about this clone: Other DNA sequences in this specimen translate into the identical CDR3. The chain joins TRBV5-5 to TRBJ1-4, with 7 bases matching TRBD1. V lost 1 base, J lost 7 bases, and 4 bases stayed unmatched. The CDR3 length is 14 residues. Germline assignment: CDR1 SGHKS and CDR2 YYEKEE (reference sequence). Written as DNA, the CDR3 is TGTGCCAGCAGCTTGAGGGGGCCCCTTGAAAAACTGTTTTTT. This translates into CASSLRGPLEKLFF.

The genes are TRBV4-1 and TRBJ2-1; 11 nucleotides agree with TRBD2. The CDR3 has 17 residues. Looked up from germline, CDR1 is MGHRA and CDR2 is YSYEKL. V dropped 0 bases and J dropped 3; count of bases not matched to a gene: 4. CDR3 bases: TGCGCCAGCAGCCAAGACAAGACTAGCGGGATCTACAATGAGCAGTTCTTC. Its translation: CASSQDKTSGIYNEQFF.

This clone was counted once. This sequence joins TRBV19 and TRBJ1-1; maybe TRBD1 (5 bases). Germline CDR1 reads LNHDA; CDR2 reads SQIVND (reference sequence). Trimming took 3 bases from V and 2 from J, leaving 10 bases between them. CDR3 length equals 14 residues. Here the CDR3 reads CASSIQGRNTEAFF. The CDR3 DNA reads TGTGCCAGTAGTATTCAGGGAAGAAACACTGAAGCTTTCTTT.

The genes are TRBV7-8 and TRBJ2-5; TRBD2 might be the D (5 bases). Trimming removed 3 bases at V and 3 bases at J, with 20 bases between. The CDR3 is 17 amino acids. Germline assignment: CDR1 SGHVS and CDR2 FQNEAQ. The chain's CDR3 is CASSFPYVLAEKETQYF. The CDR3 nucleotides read TGTGCCAGCAGCTTTCCCTACGTCCTAGCTGAAAAAGAGACCCAGTACTTC.

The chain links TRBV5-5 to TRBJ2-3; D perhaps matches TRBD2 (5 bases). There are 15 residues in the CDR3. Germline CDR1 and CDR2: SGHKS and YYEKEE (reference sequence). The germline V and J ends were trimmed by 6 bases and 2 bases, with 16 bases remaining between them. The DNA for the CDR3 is TGTGCCAGCAACCTACGTAAGCGGATCACAGATACGCAGTATTTT. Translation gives CASNLRKRITDTQYF.

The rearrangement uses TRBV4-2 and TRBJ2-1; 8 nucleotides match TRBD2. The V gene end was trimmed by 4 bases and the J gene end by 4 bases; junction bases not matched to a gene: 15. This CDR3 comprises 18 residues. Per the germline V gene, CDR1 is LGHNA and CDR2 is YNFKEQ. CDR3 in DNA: TGTGCCAGCAGCCGATTCCTCCCGGACGGGGGGGGGTACAATGAGCAGTTCTTC. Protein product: CASSRFLPDGGGYNEQFF.